This entry describes one T cell receptor (beta chain). Antigen: not known. The sample belongs to a study of pediatric ulcerative colitis. Produced via immunoSEQ multiplex PCR; TCRdb's table is partial and in-frame only. The data hold about 32,000 clones, with roughly 78% observed a single time. Regarding the study as a whole: Blood-rectal clonal overlap within each person was significantly higher in ulcerative colitis patients than controls.

The CDR3 is 13 amino acids. CDR1 MNHNS and CDR2 SASEGT come from the germline V gene. The J segment lost 8 bases and the V segment lost 6 bases, leaving 9 bases of the junction unmatched. The receptor was derived from a boy younger than 18 with severe ulcerative colitis. The sequencing input was blood. The chain links TRBV6-1 to TRBJ1-1; 7 nucleotides match TRBD1. CDR3 region: CASSSRQGSEAFF. The DNA of the CDR3 is TGTGCCAGCAGCTCAAGACAGGGAAGCGAAGCTTTCTTT.